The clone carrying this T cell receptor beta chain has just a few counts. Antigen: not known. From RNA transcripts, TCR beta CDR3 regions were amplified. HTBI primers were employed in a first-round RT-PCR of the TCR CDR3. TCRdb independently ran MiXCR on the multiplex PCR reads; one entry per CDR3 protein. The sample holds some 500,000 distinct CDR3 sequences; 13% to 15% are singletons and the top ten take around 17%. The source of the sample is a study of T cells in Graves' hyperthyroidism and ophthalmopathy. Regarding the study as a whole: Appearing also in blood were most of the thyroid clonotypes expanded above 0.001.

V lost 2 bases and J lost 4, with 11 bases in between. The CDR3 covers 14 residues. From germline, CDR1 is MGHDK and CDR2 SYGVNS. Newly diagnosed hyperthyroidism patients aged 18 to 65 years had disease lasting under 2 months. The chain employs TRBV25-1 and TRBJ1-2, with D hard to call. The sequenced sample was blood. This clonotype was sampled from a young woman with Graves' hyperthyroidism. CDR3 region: CASSEGGLAYGYTF. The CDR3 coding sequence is TGTGCCAGCAGTGAAGGAGGGTTGGCCTATGGCTACACCTTC.